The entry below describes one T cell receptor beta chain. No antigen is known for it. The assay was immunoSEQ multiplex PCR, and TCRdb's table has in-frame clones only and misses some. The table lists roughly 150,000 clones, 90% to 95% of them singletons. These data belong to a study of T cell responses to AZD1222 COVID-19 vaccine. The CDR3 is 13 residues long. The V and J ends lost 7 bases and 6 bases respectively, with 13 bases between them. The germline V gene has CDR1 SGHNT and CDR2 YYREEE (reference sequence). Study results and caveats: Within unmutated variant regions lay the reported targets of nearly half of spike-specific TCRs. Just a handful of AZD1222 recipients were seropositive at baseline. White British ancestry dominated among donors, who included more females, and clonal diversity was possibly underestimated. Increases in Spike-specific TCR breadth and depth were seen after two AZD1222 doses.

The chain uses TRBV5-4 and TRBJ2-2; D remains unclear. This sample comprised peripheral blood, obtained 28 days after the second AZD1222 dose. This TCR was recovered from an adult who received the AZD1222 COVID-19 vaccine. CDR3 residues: CASGRQPPGELFF. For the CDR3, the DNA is TGTGCCAGCGGCCGCCAGCCCCCCGGGGAGCTGTTTTTT.